This T cell receptor (beta chain) is from a study of cytomegalovirus exposure and HLA in healthy donors. Across the study: Of the donors genotyped, some 400 in all, about 80% fell in the Caucasian-associated ancestry cluster.

Worth noting for this clone: The target antigen is unknown.

Study conclusions and caveats: Common viral pathogens seemed to be connected with several of the most significant clusters, according to a later analysis. Confirmation was obtained in vitro that a few CMV-associated chains are specific for CMV antigens. TCR beta chains associated with HLA were, in a later analysis, more clonally expanded than equally common others.

The PCR employed 60 Vbeta primers together with 13 Jbeta primers. Profiled with immunoSEQ multiplex PCR; TCRdb holds only in-frame clones, not every one. The sample shows approximately 150,000 clones, more than 60% of them seen only once. CDR3 size: 15 residues. V was clipped by 4 bases and J by 4 bases, with 15 bases between them. CDR1 and CDR2 from the germline V gene are SGHRS and YFSETQ. This TCR came from a man between 18 and 35 years old in good health and CMV-seropositive. The J gene is TRBJ2-1, the V gene TRBV5-1, with D possibly being TRBD2 (5 bases). Specimen: PBMCs. As DNA, the CDR3 is TGCGCCAGCAGCCCGTCGGGGAGATCTTACAATGAGCAGTTCTTC. Translating it yields CASSPSGRSYNEQFF.